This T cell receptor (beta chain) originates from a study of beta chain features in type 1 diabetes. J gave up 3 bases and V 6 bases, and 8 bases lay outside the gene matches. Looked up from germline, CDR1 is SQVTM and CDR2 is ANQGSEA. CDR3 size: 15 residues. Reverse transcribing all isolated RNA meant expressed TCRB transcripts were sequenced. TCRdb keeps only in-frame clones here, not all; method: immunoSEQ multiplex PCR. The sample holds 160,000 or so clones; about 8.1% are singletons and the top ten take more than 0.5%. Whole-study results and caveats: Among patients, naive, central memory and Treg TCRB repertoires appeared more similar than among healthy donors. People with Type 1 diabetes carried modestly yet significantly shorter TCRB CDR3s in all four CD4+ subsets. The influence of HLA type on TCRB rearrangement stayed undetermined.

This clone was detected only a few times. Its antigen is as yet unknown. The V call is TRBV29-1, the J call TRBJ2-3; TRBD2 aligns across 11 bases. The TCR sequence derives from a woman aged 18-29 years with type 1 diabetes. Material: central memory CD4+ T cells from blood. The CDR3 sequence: CSVSLTSGITDTQYF. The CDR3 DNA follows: TGCAGCGTGTCCTTGACTAGCGGGATTACAGATACGCAGTATTTT.